This T cell receptor beta chain was observed in a study of T-cell memory formation after mild COVID-19. There are 11 residues in the CDR3. The germline V and J ends were trimmed by 6 bases and 5 bases, with 7 bases remaining between them. Germline values: CDR1 SGHAT, CDR2 FQNNGV. Constant-segment primers served in 5'RACE that generated TCR alpha and TCR beta cDNA libraries bearing sample barcodes and UMIs. One entry per CDR3 protein, called by TCRdb with MiXCR from the 5' RACE reads. The sample holds hundreds of thousands of distinct CDR3 sequences, more than 15% seen once. Note on this clonotype: Its antigen is not identified.

Study-wide points: Clones contracting day 15 to 85 were balanced CD4/CD8; later expanders leaned CD4+.

The clonotype originates from a man between 18 and 29 years old who had mild COVID-19 (a few samples of this study predate the infection). Cell type and time point are not known. This chain joins TRBV11-2 and TRBJ1-1; D ambiguous. The sample comprised PBMCs or a T cell subset sorted from them (not recorded which). In nucleotides, the CDR3 is TGTGCCAGCAGACGGGGTACTGAAGCTTTCTTT. This sequence encodes CASRRGTEAFF.